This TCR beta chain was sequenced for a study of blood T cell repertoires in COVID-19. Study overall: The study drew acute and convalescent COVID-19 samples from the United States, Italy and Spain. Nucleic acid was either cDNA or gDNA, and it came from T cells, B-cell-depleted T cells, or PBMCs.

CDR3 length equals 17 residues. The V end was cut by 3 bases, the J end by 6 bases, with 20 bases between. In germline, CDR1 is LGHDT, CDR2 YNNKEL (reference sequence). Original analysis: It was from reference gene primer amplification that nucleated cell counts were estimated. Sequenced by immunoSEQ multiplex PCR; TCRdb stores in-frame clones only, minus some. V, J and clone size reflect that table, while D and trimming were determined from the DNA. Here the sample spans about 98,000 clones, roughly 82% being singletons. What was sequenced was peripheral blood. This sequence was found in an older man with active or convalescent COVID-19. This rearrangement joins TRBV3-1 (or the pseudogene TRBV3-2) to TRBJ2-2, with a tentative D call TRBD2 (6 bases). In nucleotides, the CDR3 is TGTGCCAGCAGCCACCGGGACTCACCAAATAGGGCCGGGGAGCTGTTTTTT. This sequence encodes CASSHRDSPNRAGELFF.